Following are 5 T cell receptor beta chains from one sample sequenced in a study of OX40 agonist ivuxolimab in advanced cancers. Profiled with immunoSEQ multiplex PCR; TCRdb holds only in-frame clones, not every one. Of 30,000 or so clones detected, around four fifths appear once; the ten largest clones hold 23%. Specimen: CD4+ or CD8+ T cells sorted from blood, collected in a trial of the OX40 agonist ivuxolimab. All receptors come from an adult with an advanced solid tumor such as melanoma, head and neck, liver or kidney cancer.

The chain recombines TRBV19 with TRBJ2-3, with TRBD2 matching over 10 bases. There are 15 residues in the CDR3. In germline, CDR1 is LNHDA, CDR2 SQIVND (reference sequence). The V and J ends lost 5 bases and 2 bases, in that order; junction bases with no gene match: 4. CDR3 nucleotides: TGTGCCAGTAGTTCGACTAGCGGGTTCACAGATACGCAGTATTTT. It specifies CASSSTSGFTDTQYF.

The rearrangement joins TRBV19 to TRBJ2-1, with 12 nucleotides matching TRBD2. After removal of 3 bases from V and 9 bases from J, the junction contained 6 bases not matched to a gene. CDR1 LNHDA and CDR2 SQIVND come from the germline V gene (reference sequence). CDR3 size: 15 residues. CDR3 in amino acids: CASSILAGGSGEQFF. Written as DNA, the CDR3 is TGTGCCAGTAGTATTCTAGCGGGGGGGAGTGGTGAGCAGTTCTTC.

This chain uses TRBV4-2 with TRBJ2-3, with unresolved D. Germline V gene sequence: CDR1 LGHNA, CDR2 YNFKEQ. With 0 bases removed from V and 0 bases from J, the gap between germline ends came to 7 bases. The CDR3 extends over 15 amino acids. CDR3 coding DNA: TGTGCCAGCAGCCAAGAGGACCGTAGCACAGATACGCAGTATTTT. Translation gives CASSQEDRSTDTQYF.

The chain uses TRBV27 and TRBJ1-2, with unresolved D. V lost 5 bases, J lost 0 bases, and 16 bases lay in between. The CDR3 contains 16 residues. Per germline, CDR1 MNHEY and CDR2 SMNVEV (reference sequence). The CDR3 protein is CASSPIDGQANYGYTF. DNA of the CDR3: TGTGCCAGCAGTCCCATTGACGGCCAAGCTAACTATGGCTACACCTTC.

The rearrangement links TRBV13 to TRBJ2-3; 10 nucleotides line up with TRBD2. The germline CDR1 and CDR2 sequences are PRHDT and FYEKMQ (reference sequence). Trimming at V came to 5 bases and at J to 3 bases, leaving 14 bases not matched to a gene. The CDR3 loop spans 18 amino acids. CDR3 amino acids: CASSPGGRAGGPTDTQYF. DNA for the CDR3: TGTGCCAGCAGCCCCGGAGGGAGAGCGGGGGGGCCGACAGATACGCAGTATTTT.